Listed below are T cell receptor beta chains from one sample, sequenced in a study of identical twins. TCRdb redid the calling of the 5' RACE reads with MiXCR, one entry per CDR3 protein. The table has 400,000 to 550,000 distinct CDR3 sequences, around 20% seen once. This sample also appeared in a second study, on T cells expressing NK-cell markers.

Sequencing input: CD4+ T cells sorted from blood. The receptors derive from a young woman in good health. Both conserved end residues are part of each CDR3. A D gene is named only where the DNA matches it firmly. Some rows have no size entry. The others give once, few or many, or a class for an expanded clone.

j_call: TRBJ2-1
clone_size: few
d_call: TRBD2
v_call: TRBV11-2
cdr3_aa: CASSPGLAGGSYNEQFF
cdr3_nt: TGTGCCAGCAGCCCCGGACTAGCGGGGGGCAGTTACAATGAGCAGTTCTTC

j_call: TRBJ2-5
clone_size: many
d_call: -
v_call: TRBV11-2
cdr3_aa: CASSLYETQYF
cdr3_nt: TGTGCCAGCAGCTTATATGAGACCCAGTACTTC

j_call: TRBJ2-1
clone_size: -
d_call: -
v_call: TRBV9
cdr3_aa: CASSLGTWDEQFF
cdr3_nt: TGTGCCAGCAGCCTTGGGACCTGGGATGAGCAGTTCTTC

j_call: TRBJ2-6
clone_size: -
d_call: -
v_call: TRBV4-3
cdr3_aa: CASSLVNSLFSGANVLTF
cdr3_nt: TGCGCCAGCAGCCTGGTAAACAGTCTTTTCTCTGGGGCCAACGTCCTGACTTTC

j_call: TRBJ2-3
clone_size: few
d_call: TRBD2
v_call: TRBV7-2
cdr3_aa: CASSRPSGGTDTQYF
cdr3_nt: TGTGCCAGCAGCCGGCCTAGCGGGGGCACAGATACGCAGTATTTT

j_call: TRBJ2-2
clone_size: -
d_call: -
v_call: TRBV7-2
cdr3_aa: CASSSQGVGELFF
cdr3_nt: TGTGCCAGCAGCTCCCAAGGAGTCGGGGAGCTGTTTTTT

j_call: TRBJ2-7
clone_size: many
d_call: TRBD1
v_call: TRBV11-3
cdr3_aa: CASSLEGDRVHEQYF
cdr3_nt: TGTGCCAGCAGCTTAGAAGGGGACAGGGTCCACGAGCAGTACTTC

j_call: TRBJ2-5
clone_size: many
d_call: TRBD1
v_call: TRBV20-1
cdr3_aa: CSAREDRAETQYF
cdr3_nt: TGCAGTGCTAGAGAGGACAGGGCGGAGACCCAGTACTTC

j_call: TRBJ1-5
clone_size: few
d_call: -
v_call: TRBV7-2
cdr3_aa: CASSAESSRPQHF
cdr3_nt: TGTGCCAGCAGCGCCGAGAGTTCACGGCCCCAGCATTTT

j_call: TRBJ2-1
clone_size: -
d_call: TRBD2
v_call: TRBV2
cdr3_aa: CASSLMVGLAGTTSEQFF
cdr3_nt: TGTGCCAGCAGTTTAATGGTGGGTCTAGCGGGGACGACAAGTGAGCAGTTCTTC

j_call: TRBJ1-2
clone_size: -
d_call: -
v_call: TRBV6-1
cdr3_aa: CASSEALGMGGYTF
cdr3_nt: TGTGCCAGCAGTGAAGCGCTCGGTATGGGTGGCTACACCTTC

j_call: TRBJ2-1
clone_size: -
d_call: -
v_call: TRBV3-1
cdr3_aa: CASSQDWRGGRYEQFF
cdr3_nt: TGTGCCAGCAGCCAAGATTGGCGGGGAGGTCGGTATGAGCAGTTCTTC

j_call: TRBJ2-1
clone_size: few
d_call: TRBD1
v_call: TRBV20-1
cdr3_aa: CSARDNQGARREQFF
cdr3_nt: TGCAGTGCTAGAGATAACCAGGGGGCGCGGCGTGAGCAGTTCTTC

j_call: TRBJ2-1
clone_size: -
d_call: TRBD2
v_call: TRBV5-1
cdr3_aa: CASSSTAGGHNEQFF
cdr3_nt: TGCGCCAGCAGCTCAACCGCGGGGGGCCACAATGAGCAGTTCTTC

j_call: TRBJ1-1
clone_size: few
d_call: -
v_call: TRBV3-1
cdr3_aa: CASSAGGSEAFF
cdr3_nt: TGTGCCAGCAGTGCGGGTGGGTCTGAAGCTTTCTTT

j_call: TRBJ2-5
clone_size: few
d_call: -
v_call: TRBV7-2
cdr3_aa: CASSFGVGGYETQYF
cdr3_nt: TGTGCCAGCAGCTTCGGAGTCGGGGGCTATGAGACCCAGTACTTC

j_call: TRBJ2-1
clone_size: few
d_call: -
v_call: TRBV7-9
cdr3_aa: CASSLSTQTRSAVEQFF
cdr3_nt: TGTGCCAGCAGCTTATCCACACAGACTAGATCCGCGGTTGAGCAGTTCTTC

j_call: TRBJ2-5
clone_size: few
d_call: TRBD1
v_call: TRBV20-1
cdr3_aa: CSATKGSGQQETQYF
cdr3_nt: TGCAGTGCTACAAAGGGGTCGGGACAGCAAGAGACCCAGTACTTC

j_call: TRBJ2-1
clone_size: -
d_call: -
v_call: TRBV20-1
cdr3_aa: CSARDRQSSYNEQFF
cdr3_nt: TGCAGTGCTAGAGATAGGCAGAGCTCCTACAATGAGCAGTTCTTC

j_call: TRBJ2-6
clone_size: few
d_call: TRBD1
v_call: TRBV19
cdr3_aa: CASSVGQLSGANVLTF
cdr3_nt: TGTGCCAGTAGCGTGGGACAGCTGTCTGGGGCCAACGTCCTGACTTTC

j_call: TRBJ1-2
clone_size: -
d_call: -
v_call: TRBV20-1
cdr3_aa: CSARDRRGTIRGYTF
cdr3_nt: TGCAGTGCTAGAGATCGAAGGGGGACGATACGTGGCTACACCTTC

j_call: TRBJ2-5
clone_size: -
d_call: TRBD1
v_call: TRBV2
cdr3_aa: CASSMTGTGAETQYF
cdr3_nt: TGTGCCAGCAGTATGACCGGGACAGGGGCTGAGACCCAGTACTTC

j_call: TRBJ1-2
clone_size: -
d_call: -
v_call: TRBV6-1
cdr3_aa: CASSVHRDGYTF
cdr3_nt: TGTGCCAGCAGTGTACACAGGGATGGCTACACCTTC

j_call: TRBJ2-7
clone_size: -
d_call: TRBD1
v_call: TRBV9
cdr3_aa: CASNPTGTDFQQYF
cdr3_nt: TGTGCCAGCAACCCTACCGGGACAGACTTCCAGCAGTACTTC

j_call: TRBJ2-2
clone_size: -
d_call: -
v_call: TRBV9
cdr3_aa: CASSVYYTGELFF
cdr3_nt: TGTGCCAGCAGCGTATACTACACCGGGGAGCTGTTTTTT

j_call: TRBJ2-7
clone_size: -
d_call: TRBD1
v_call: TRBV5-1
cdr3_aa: CASSWRGQGFYEQYF
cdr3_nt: TGCGCCAGCAGCTGGCGGGGACAGGGATTCTACGAGCAGTACTTC

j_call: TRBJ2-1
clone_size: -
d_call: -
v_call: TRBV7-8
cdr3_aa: CASSFLLGEQFF
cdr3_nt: TGTGCCAGCAGCTTTTTACTAGGCGAGCAGTTCTTC

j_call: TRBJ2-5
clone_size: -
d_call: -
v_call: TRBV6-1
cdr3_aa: CASGWDNKPQYF
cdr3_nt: TGTGCCAGCGGCTGGGACAATAAGCCCCAGTACTTC

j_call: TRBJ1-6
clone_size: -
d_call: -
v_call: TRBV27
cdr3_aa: CASNGGQRGSPLHF
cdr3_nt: TGTGCCAGCAACGGAGGACAGCGGGGTTCACCCCTCCACTTT

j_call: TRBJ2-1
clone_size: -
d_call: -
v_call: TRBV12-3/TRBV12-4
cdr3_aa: CASRKTQGNEQFF
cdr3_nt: TGTGCCAGCAGAAAGACACAGGGCAATGAGCAGTTCTTC

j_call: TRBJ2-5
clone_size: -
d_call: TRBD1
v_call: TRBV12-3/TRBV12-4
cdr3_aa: CASTVWTGGQETQYF
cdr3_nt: TGTGCCAGCACCGTCTGGACAGGGGGCCAAGAGACCCAGTACTTC

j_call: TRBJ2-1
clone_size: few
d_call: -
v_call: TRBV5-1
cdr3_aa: CASGRMVGIYNEQFF
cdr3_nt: TGCGCCAGTGGACGGATGGTGGGGATTTACAATGAGCAGTTCTTC

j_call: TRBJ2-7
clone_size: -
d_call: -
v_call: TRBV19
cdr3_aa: CASSTTRVGEQYF
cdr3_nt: TGTGCCAGTAGTACAACTAGGGTAGGCGAGCAGTACTTC

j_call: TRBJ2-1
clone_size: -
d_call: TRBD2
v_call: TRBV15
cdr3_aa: CATSRDRLAGTNEQFF
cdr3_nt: TGTGCCACCAGCAGAGATCGGCTAGCGGGTACGAATGAGCAGTTCTTC

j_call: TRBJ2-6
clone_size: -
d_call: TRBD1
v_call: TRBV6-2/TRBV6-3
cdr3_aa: CASNLGRGRTGANVLTF
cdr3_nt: TGTGCCAGCAACCTTGGCAGGGGGCGGACCGGGGCCAACGTCCTGACTTTC

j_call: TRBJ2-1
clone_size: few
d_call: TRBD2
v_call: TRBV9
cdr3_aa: CASSVAPTGGNEQFF
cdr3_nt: TGTGCCAGCAGCGTAGCTCCGACGGGGGGCAATGAGCAGTTCTTC